Listed below are T cell receptor beta chains from one sample, sequenced in a study of human T cells and chemical hapten exposure. Via MiXCR, TCRdb re-called the RACE reads, giving one row per CDR3 protein. The sample includes about 260,000 distinct CDR3 sequences, approximately 8.6% of them seen just once. Sequenced material: whole blood, taken in connection with sensitization to the hapten diphenylcyclopropenone (DPC). The receptors shown here come from a woman in her thirties or forties with alopecia areata. Some clones in this sample may be carry-over from other donors' samples. CDR3s include the opening cysteine and the closing phenylalanine or tryptophan. A D gene is named only where the DNA matches it firmly. For some rows the clone size is stated as once, few or many, or as a class when expanded; others skip it.

clone size	V gene	D gene	J gene	CDR3 protein	CDR3 DNA
NA	TRBV7-6	TRBD2	TRBJ2-1	CASSLSRGRAREQFF	TGTGCCAGCAGCTTATCTCGCGGGAGGGCCAGGGAGCAGTTCTTC
NA	TRBV24-1	TRBD2	TRBJ2-3	CATSESGTSRRTDTQYF	TGTGCCACCAGTGAGTCCGGGACTAGCCGCCGCACAGATACGCAGTATTTT
NA	TRBV6-2/TRBV6-3	NA	TRBJ1-4	CASTRDARTNEKLFF	TGTGCCAGCACCAGAGATGCCAGAACTAATGAAAAACTGTTTTTT
NA	TRBV29-1	NA	TRBJ1-6	CSVVWTEGSPLHF	TGCAGCGTTGTCTGGACAGAGGGGTCACCCCTCCACTTT
few	TRBV20-1	NA	TRBJ2-4	CSARVLKGDGHKNIQYF	TGCAGTGCTAGAGTTCTCAAGGGGGACGGTCACAAAAACATTCAGTACTTC
NA	TRBV12-3/TRBV12-4	TRBD2	TRBJ2-1	CASSFQLAGPSYQNNEQFF	TGTGCCAGCAGTTTTCAACTAGCGGGACCCTCCTATCAAAACAATGAGCAGTTCTTC
NA	TRBV20-1	NA	TRBJ2-1	CSAFDRKGSPLYNEQFF	TGCAGTGCTTTTGACAGAAAGGGATCCCCGTTATACAATGAGCAGTTCTTC
NA	TRBV12-3/TRBV12-4	NA	TRBJ2-7	CASSLDLGSYEQYF	TGTGCCAGCAGTTTGGACCTAGGCTCCTACGAGCAGTACTTC
NA	TRBV28	NA	TRBJ2-1	CASSLRALGQFF	TGTGCCAGCAGTTTACGCGCTCTTGGGCAGTTCTTC
few	TRBV6-6	TRBD2	TRBJ2-2	CASSSSTSGDANTGELFF	TGTGCCAGCAGTTCCTCGACTAGCGGGGACGCGAACACCGGGGAGCTGTTTTTT
NA	TRBV18	NA	TRBJ2-5	CASSPEPETQYF	TGTGCCAGCTCGCCAGAACCGGAGACCCAGTACTTC
many	TRBV12-3/TRBV12-4	NA	TRBJ1-5	CASSLAGWDLSNQPQHF	TGTGCCAGCAGTTTAGCGGGTTGGGACCTTAGCAATCAGCCCCAGCATTTT
many	TRBV27	TRBD2	TRBJ2-3	CASRLAGADTQYF	TGTGCCAGCAGACTAGCGGGTGCAGATACGCAGTATTTT
many	TRBV28	TRBD2	TRBJ2-1	CASSLELAGGGNEQFF	TGTGCCAGCAGTTTAGAACTAGCGGGAGGTGGCAATGAGCAGTTCTTC
NA	TRBV5-1	NA	TRBJ2-7	CASSLGEGPADF	TGCGCCAGCAGCTTGGGAGAGGGGCCGGCCGACTTC
NA	TRBV7-7	NA	TRBJ2-3	CASSSAPTRVDTQYF	TGTGCTAGCAGCTCCGCGCCCACTAGGGTCGATACGCAGTATTTT
few	TRBV3-1	TRBD1	TRBJ1-1	CASSRGQANTEAFF	TGTGCCAGCAGTCGGGGACAGGCGAACACTGAAGCTTTCTTT
many	TRBV6-2/TRBV6-3	NA	TRBJ1-1	CATGQGTEAFF	TGTGCCACTGGGCAGGGGACCGAAGCTTTCTTT
few	TRBV9	NA	TRBJ2-3	CASSVSGGRTDTQYF	TGTGCCAGCAGCGTATCTGGGGGGCGCACAGATACGCAGTATTTT
NA	TRBV28	TRBD1	TRBJ1-1	CASSRTGVLNTEAFF	TGTGCCAGCAGTCGGACAGGGGTCCTGAACACTGAAGCTTTCTTT
many	TRBV9	NA	TRBJ1-4	CASSAPIVGPNEKLFF	TGTGCCAGCAGCGCCCCGATAGTAGGGCCTAATGAAAAACTGTTTTTT
few	TRBV28	NA	TRBJ2-7	CASGRQGFEGEQYF	TGTGCCAGCGGCCGGCAGGGCTTTGAAGGCGAGCAGTACTTC
many	TRBV7-2	NA	TRBJ2-2	CASSPTSFGGELFF	TGTGCCAGCAGCCCCACTAGTTTCGGCGGGGAGCTGTTTTTT
NA	TRBV12-3/TRBV12-4	NA	TRBJ1-1	CANRDMNTEAFF	TGTGCCAACAGGGACATGAACACTGAAGCTTTCTTT
few	TRBV10-3	NA	TRBJ1-4	CAISESPGGLFF	TGTGCCATCAGTGAGTCCCCGGGGGGACTGTTTTTT
NA	TRBV12-3/TRBV12-4	TRBD2	TRBJ2-1	CASSSLAGVYNEQFF	TGTGCCAGCAGTTCACTAGCGGGAGTCTACAATGAGCAGTTCTTC
many	TRBV28	TRBD1	TRBJ1-2	CASSLPRTGIRYTF	TGTGCCAGCAGTCTACCGAGGACAGGCATTCGCTACACCTTC
few	TRBV24-1	NA	TRBJ1-5	CATSDDGGSNQPQHF	TGTGCCACCAGTGATGATGGGGGGAGCAATCAGCCCCAGCATTTT
NA	TRBV5-1	TRBD1	TRBJ1-4	CASSFTPGQTNEKLFF	TGCGCCAGCAGCTTTACTCCGGGACAGACTAATGAAAAACTGTTTTTT
NA	TRBV5-6	TRBD2	TRBJ2-1	CASSLTSGSSDEQFF	TGTGCCAGCAGCTTAACTAGCGGGAGTAGCGATGAGCAGTTCTTC
few	TRBV20-1	NA	TRBJ2-7	CSARDLAHEQYF	TGCAGTGCTAGAGATCTAGCCCACGAGCAGTACTTC
few	TRBV19	TRBD2	TRBJ2-1	CASTPWSVAGAYNEQFF	TGTGCCAGTACCCCCTGGTCGGTAGCGGGGGCCTACAATGAGCAGTTCTTC
NA	TRBV10-3	TRBD2	TRBJ2-3	CAISESGTSGSFADTQYF	TGTGCCATCAGTGAGTCGGGGACTAGCGGGAGTTTCGCAGATACGCAGTATTTT
NA	TRBV6-2/TRBV6-3	TRBD1	TRBJ1-1	CASRMDRGQAFF	TGTGCCAGCAGAATGGACAGGGGGCAAGCTTTCTTT
NA	TRBV5-1	NA	TRBJ2-2	CASSSGQGRTGELFF	TGCGCCAGCAGCTCCGGCCAGGGGAGGACCGGGGAGCTGTTTTTT
few	TRBV28	TRBD1	TRBJ2-7	CASIGAPASGGYEQYF	TGTGCCAGCATCGGGGCGCCAGCTTCAGGGGGATACGAGCAGTACTTC
NA	TRBV6-2/TRBV6-3	NA	TRBJ2-5	CASSYSFDNQETQYF	TGTGCCAGCAGTTACTCTTTCGACAATCAAGAGACCCAGTACTTC
few	TRBV11-2	TRBD2	TRBJ2-3	CASSLGATSGGVTQYF	TGTGCCAGCAGCTTAGGGGCGACTAGCGGGGGAGTTACGCAGTATTTT
NA	TRBV2	NA	TRBJ2-7	CASSGVAHYEQYF	TGTGCCAGCAGTGGAGTCGCCCACTACGAGCAGTACTTC
NA	TRBV12-3/TRBV12-4	NA	TRBJ1-1	CASSFQRSATEAFF	TGTGCCAGCAGTTTCCAACGTTCGGCCACTGAAGCTTTCTTT
NA	TRBV6-5	TRBD1	TRBJ1-1	CASSPTGGEAFF	TGTGCCAGCAGCCCGACAGGGGGCGAGGCTTTCTTT
many	TRBV3-1	TRBD2	TRBJ2-1	CASSQVAGARDEQFF	TGTGCCAGCAGCCAAGTAGCGGGGGCTCGGGATGAGCAGTTCTTC
NA	TRBV20-1	NA	TRBJ1-3	CSARDQANTIYF	TGCAGTGCTAGAGATCAAGCAAACACCATATATTTT
few	TRBV3-1	NA	TRBJ1-5	CASSHQGDQPQHF	TGTGCCAGCAGCCATCAAGGGGATCAGCCCCAGCATTTT
few	TRBV27	NA	TRBJ1-5	CASTIPPGTGNSNQPQHF	TGTGCCAGCACCATACCTCCAGGGACGGGGAATAGCAATCAGCCCCAGCATTTT
many	TRBV5-1	NA	TRBJ1-4	CASSPGKTGIRDEKLFF	TGCGCCAGCAGCCCGGGTAAAACAGGGATTCGAGATGAAAAACTGTTTTTT
few	TRBV7-8	NA	TRBJ1-4	CASSLAGQGEKLFF	TGTGCCAGCAGCTTAGCGGGCCAAGGAGAAAAACTGTTTTTT
many	TRBV7-2	NA	TRBJ2-1	CASSSDSAYNEQFF	TGTGCCAGCAGCTCGGACTCCGCCTACAATGAGCAGTTCTTC
NA	TRBV11-2	TRBD2	TRBJ2-1	CASSPRLAGGRNEQFF	TGTGCCAGCAGCCCCAGACTAGCGGGAGGGCGCAATGAGCAGTTCTTC
NA	TRBV27	NA	TRBJ1-1	CASFLGGGGMNTEAFF	TGTGCCAGCTTCCTGGGGGGGGGAGGCATGAACACTGAAGCTTTCTTT
NA	TRBV27	TRBD1	TRBJ2-7	CASSLNRDRGHEQYF	TGTGCCAGCAGTTTAAATCGGGACAGGGGCCACGAGCAGTACTTC
NA	TRBV4-1	NA	TRBJ1-1	CASSQESLLNTEAFF	TGCGCCAGCAGCCAAGAGAGTCTGCTAAACACTGAAGCTTTCTTT